The 18 T cell receptor beta chains below all came from one sample that was sequenced in a study of T cell responses to AZD1222 COVID-19 vaccine (dated by TCRdb to the early 2020s). Libraries were built with the immunoSEQ multiplex PCR assay. TCRdb carries this immuneACCESS record with in-frame sequences only. Its versions omit some clonotypes, under half of them owing to an unresolved V gene in the studies checked, with the rest unexplained. This sample gives approximately 100,000 clones in total; around nine tenths of them show up just once. 3.7% of the sample lies in the top ten. The time point label, as the study defines it: baseline before first vaccination. The material was peripheral blood, obtained on day 0 of AZD1222 vaccination. Receptors originate from an adult in good health.

The CDR3 spells CASSQQGLNTEAFF. CDR3 sequence (DNA): TGTGCCAGCAGTCAACAGGGTTTAAACACTGAAGCTTTCTTT. This chain connects TRBV6-2 or TRBV6-3 to TRBJ1-1, with TRBD1 as a possible D gene (6 bases). The CDR3 is 14 residues long. The V end was cut by 5 bases, the J end by 2 bases, with 12 bases between. Per germline, CDR1 MNHEY and CDR2 SVGEGT.

This chain uses TRBV27 with TRBJ2-7; D not resolved. The CDR3 spans 13 residues. Germline CDR1 MNHEY, CDR2 SMNVEV (reference sequence). The V end lost 5 bases, the J end lost 0 bases, and 8 bases lay between the germline ends. The CDR3 DNA is TGTGCCAGCAGTACGGGTGTCTCCTACGAGCAGTACTTC. Protein product: CASSTGVSYEQYF.

The chain recombines TRBV11-2 with TRBJ2-3, with D possibly being TRBD1 (7 bases). The CDR3 is 14 amino acids. Germline V lookup: CDR1 SGHAT, CDR2 FQNNGV. V lost 5 bases and J 6 bases, leaving 15 bases between the germline ends. The CDR3: CASSPGSGGDTQYF. Here the CDR3 DNA reads TGTGCCAGCAGCCCTGGGTCAGGGGGGGATACGCAGTATTTT.

The chain has TRBV2 and TRBJ1-2; D ambiguous. Germline V gives CDR1 SNHLY, CDR2 FYNNEI. V lost 7 bases and J lost 8, with 11 bases in between. The CDR3 sequence is 11 residues long. The CDR3 loop is CASTGGGGYTF. DNA of the CDR3: TGTGCCAGCACTGGAGGTGGGGGCTACACCTTC.

V is TRBV4-3 and J is TRBJ1-4; no clear D. The V end was cut by 0 bases, the J end by 6 bases, with 11 bases between. The length of the CDR3 is 15 residues. The germline V gene encodes CDR1 LGHNA and CDR2 YSLEER. The CDR3, as DNA: TGCGCCAGCAGCCAAGAGCGAGTCAATTATGAAAAACTGTTTTTT. Protein: CASSQERVNYEKLFF.

This rearrangement joins TRBV4-3 to TRBJ2-3; 9 nucleotides match TRBD1. After removal of 1 base from V and 5 bases from J, the junction contained 1 base not matched to a gene. The V gene's germline CDR1 is LGHNA and CDR2 YSLEER. CDR3 length: 14 amino acids. The CDR3, as DNA: TGCGCCAGCAGCCAAGGGACAGGGGTAGATACGCAGTATTTT. Translation gives CASSQGTGVDTQYF.

The chain carries TRBV18 and TRBJ2-7; D is unresolved. V was clipped by 4 bases and J by 5 bases, with 12 bases between them. Germline V gives CDR1 KGHSH, CDR2 LQKENI. The CDR3 is 13 amino acids. CDR3 amino acids: CASSLTINNEQYF. The CDR3 DNA reads as TGTGCCAGCTCACTAACCATTAACAACGAGCAGTACTTC. Using reference TRBV18 and TRBJ2-7 for the parts outside the CDR3, the full variable domain is NAGVMQNPRHLVRRRGQEARLRCSPMKGHSHVYWYRQLPEEGLKFMVYLQKENIIDESGMPKERFSAEFPKEGPSILRIQQVVRGDSAAYFCASSLTINNEQYFGPGTRLTVT.

The chain is built from TRBV29-1 and TRBJ2-4; 8 nucleotides line up with TRBD1. Trimming removed 2 bases from V and 4 bases from J; junction bases left unmatched: 1. There are 13 residues in the CDR3. The germline V gene encodes CDR1 SQVTM and CDR2 ANQGSEA. This CDR3 reads CSVETGGKNIQYF. As DNA, the CDR3 is TGCAGCGTTGAAACAGGGGGAAAAAACATTCAGTACTTC.

The chain employs TRBV7-2 and TRBJ1-5, with D uncertain. Trimming took 5 bases from V and 9 from J, leaving 11 bases between them. Germline CDR1 reads SGHTA; CDR2 reads FQGNSA. The CDR3 sequence is 12 residues long. The chain's CDR3 is CASSQRVGPQHF. The CDR3 region has the DNA TGTGCCAGCAGCCAGAGGGTAGGGCCCCAGCATTTT.

The rearrangement uses TRBV4-1 and TRBJ2-4; D not resolved. The germline CDR1 and CDR2 sequences are MGHRA and YSYEKL. The CDR3 length is 13 residues. Trimming removed 2 bases from V and 7 bases from J, with 9 bases in between. CDR3 in DNA: TGCGCCAGCAGCCAACGGATGCTGAACATTCAGTACTTC. Its protein is CASSQRMLNIQYF.

The rearrangement links TRBV11-2 to TRBJ1-2; possible D gene TRBD1, 6 bases. Germline loops: CDR1 SGHAT, CDR2 FQNNGV. The CDR3 covers 13 residues. The CDR3 loop is CAAGGRQYYGYTF. Written as DNA, the CDR3 is TGTGCAGCCGGGGGGCGCCAGTACTATGGCTACACCTTC.

J is TRBJ1-4 and V is TRBV18; 9 nucleotides line up with TRBD1. Losses at the gene ends were 6 bases for V and 7 bases for J; bases not matched to a gene: 15. CDR3 size: 17 residues. Germline V CDR1 and CDR2: KGHSH, LQKENI. This CDR3 is CASSFRDRVGYGEKLFF. CDR3 in DNA: TGTGCCAGCTCGTTCCGGGACAGGGTTGGTTATGGTGAAAAACTGTTTTTT. Together with reference TRBV18 and TRBJ1-4, the CDR3 gives the full variable domain: NAGVMQNPRHLVRRRGQEARLRCSPMKGHSHVYWYRQLPEEGLKFMVYLQKENIIDESGMPKERFSAEFPKEGPSILRIQQVVRGDSAAYFCASSFRDRVGYGEKLFFGSGTQLSVL.

The chain employs TRBV2 and TRBJ2-3, with D possibly TRBD1 on 6 matching bases. Trimming shortened V by 9 bases and J by 5 bases, and 9 bases separated the two germline ends. CDR3 length equals 11 residues. The germline CDR1 and CDR2 sequences are SNHLY and FYNNEI. CDR3 bases: TGTGCCAGGGGGGCCGGAGATACGCAGTATTTT. Amino acids: CARGAGDTQYF.

V is TRBV6-5 and J is TRBJ2-1, with TRBD2 identical over 8 bases. The CDR3 is made up of 15 amino acids. V gave up 6 bases and J gave up 8 bases; unmatched junction bases: 12. The germline V gene encodes CDR1 MNHEY and CDR2 SVGAGI. CDR3 region: CASSPAGTRWHEQFF. The CDR3 nucleotides are TGTGCCAGCAGCCCCGCCGGGACTAGGTGGCATGAGCAGTTCTTC.

This clone was seen a handful of times. V and J are TRBV3-1 (or the pseudogene TRBV3-2) and TRBJ2-1, with TRBD1 matching 10 bases. Trimming cost V 2 bases and J 10 bases; bases outside gene matches: 5. In germline, CDR1 is LGHDT, CDR2 YNNKEL (reference sequence). The CDR3 extends over 14 amino acids. The CDR3 DNA reads TGTGCCAGCAGCCAAAGACAGGGGGCTGACGAGCAGTTCTTC. It translates to CASSQRQGADEQFF.

V is TRBV28 and J is TRBJ1-1, with unresolved D. V lost 3 bases to trimming and J lost 0 bases, with 20 bases between them. The CDR3 consists of 18 residues. The germline V gene has CDR1 MDHEN and CDR2 SYDVKM. The CDR3 DNA is TGTGCCAGCAGTTTCCCCCCCTCCCGGGTGGGTTTGAACACTGAAGCTTTCTTT. Translation gives CASSFPPSRVGLNTEAFF.

This chain uses TRBV6-1 with TRBJ1-3; D remains unclear. Trimming removed 2 bases from V and 5 bases from J, with 7 bases in between. CDR1 MNHNS and CDR2 SASEGT come from the germline V gene. This CDR3 spans 13 amino acids. The CDR3 nucleotides read TGTGCCAGCAGTGAATTCGGGAGAAACACCATATATTTT. Translation: CASSEFGRNTIYF.

As for this clone: The sample has other DNA sequences that encode this CDR3 too. The chain employs TRBV9 and TRBJ2-5; D not certain. Germline assignment: CDR1 SGDLS and CDR2 YYNGEE. There are 13 residues in the CDR3. V lost 2 bases and J 5 bases, leaving 10 bases between the germline ends. The DNA for the CDR3 is TGTGCCAGCAGCGTTGCTAGAGGCGAGACCCAGTACTTC. Encoded protein: CASSVARGETQYF.